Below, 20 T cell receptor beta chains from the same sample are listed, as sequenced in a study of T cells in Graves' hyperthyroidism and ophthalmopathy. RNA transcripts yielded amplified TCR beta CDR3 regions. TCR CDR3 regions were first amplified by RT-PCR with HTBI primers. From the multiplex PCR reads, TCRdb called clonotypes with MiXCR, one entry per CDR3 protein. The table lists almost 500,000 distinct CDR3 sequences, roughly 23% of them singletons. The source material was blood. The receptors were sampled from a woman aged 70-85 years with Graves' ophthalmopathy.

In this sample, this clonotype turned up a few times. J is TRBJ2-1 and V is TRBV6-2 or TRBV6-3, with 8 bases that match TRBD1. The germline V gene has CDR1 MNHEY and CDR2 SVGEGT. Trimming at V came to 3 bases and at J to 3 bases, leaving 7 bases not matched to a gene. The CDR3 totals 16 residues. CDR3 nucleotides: TGTGCCAGCAGTTATATGGGGGGACAGGTCTACAATGAGCAGTTCTTC. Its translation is CASSYMGGQVYNEQFF.

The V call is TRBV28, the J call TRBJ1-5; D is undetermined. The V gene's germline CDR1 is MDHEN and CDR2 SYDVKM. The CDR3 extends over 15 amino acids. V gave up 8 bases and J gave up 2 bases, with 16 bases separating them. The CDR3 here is CASVGQVGGNQPQHF. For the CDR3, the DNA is TGTGCCAGCGTCGGTCAGGTCGGAGGCAATCAGCCCCAGCATTTT.

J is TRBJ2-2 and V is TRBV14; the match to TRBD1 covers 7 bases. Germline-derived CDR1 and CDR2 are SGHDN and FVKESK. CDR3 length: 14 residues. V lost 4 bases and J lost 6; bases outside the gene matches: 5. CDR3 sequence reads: CASSPKQGSGELFF. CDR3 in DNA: TGTGCCAGCAGCCCTAAACAGGGGTCCGGGGAGCTGTTTTTT.

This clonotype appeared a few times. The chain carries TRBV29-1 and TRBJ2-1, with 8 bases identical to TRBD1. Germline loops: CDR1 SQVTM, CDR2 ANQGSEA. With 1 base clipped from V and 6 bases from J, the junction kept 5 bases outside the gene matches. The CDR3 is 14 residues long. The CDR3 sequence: CSVEGQGQINEQFF. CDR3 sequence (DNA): TGCAGCGTTGAAGGACAGGGGCAGATCAATGAGCAGTTCTTC.

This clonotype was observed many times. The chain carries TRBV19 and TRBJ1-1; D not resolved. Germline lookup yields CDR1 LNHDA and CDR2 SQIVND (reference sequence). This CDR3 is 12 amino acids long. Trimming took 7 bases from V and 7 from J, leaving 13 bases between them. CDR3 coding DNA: TGTGCCAGTACCCCTTGGGGAGGTGAAGCTTTCTTT. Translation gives CASTPWGGEAFF.

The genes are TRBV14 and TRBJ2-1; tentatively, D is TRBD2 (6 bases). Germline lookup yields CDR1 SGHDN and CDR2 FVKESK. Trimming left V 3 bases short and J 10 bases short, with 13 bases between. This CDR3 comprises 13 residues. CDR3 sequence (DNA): TGTGCCAGCAGCCATAGCGGAGGTCCGGAGCAGTTCTTC. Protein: CASSHSGGPEQFF. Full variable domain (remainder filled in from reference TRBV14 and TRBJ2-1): EAGVTQFPSHSVIEKGQTVTLRCDPISGHDNLYWYRRVMGKEIKFLLHFVKESKQDESGMPNNRFLAERTGGTYSTLKVQPAELEDSGVYFCASSHSGGPEQFFGPGTRLTVL.

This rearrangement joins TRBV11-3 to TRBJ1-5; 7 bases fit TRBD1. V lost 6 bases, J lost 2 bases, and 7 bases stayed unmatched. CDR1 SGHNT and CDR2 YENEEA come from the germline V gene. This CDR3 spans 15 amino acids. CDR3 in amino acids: CASSSAGTGNQPQHF. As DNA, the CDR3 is TGTGCCAGCAGTTCCGCCGGGACAGGCAATCAGCCCCAGCATTTT.

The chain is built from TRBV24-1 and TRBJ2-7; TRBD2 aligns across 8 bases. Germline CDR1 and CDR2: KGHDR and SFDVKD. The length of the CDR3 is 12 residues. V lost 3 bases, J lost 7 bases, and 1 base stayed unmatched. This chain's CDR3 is CATSDRGGEQYF. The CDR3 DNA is TGTGCCACCAGTGATCGGGGGGGGGAGCAGTACTTC.

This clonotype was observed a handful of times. For the CDR3, the DNA is TGTGCCAGTAGTCAGATACTGAGAAGCAATCAGCCCCAGCATTTT. This gives the protein CASSQILRSNQPQHF. The chain has TRBV19 and TRBJ1-5; no clear D gene. Trimming stripped 5 bases from V and 1 base from J, with 12 bases between. The CDR3 has 15 residues. The germline V gene encodes CDR1 LNHDA and CDR2 SQIVND (reference sequence).

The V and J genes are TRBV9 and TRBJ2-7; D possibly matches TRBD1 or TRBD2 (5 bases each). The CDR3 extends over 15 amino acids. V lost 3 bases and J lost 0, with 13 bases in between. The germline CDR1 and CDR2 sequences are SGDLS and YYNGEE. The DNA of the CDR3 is TGTGCCAGCAGCGCCGGGACGTTAAGCTCCTACGAGCAGTACTTC. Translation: CASSAGTLSSYEQYF.

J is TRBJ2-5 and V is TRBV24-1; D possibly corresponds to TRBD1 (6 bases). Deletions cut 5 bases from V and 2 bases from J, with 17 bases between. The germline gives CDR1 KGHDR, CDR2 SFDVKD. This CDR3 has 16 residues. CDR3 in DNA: TGTGCCACCAGTGCCTCGTGGACAGCAATGCAAGAGACCCAGTACTTC. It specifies CATSASWTAMQETQYF.

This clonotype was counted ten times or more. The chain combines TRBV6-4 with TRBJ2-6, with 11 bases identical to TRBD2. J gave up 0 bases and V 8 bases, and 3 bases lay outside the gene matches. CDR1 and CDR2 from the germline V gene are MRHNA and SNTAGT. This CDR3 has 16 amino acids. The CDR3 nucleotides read TGTGCCAGCGGGACTAGCGGTAGCTCTGGGGCCAACGTCCTGACTTTC. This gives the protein CASGTSGSSGANVLTF.

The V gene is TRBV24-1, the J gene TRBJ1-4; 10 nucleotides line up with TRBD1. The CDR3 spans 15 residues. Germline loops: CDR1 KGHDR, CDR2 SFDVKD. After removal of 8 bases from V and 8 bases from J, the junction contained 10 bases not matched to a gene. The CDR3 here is CATTGTGAFTEKLFF. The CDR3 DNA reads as TGTGCCACCACCGGGACAGGGGCGTTTACAGAAAAACTGTTTTTT.

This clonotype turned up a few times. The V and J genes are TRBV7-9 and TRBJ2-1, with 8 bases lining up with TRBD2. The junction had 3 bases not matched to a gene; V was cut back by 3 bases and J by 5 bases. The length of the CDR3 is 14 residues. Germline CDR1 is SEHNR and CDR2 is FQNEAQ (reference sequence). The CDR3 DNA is TGTGCCAGCAGCTTGGGTAGCGGGAACAATGAGCAGTTCTTC. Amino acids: CASSLGSGNNEQFF.

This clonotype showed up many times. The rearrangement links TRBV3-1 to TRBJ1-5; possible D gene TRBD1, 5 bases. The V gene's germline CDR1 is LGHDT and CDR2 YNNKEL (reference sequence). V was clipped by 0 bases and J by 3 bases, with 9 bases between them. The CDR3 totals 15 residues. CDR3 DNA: TGTGCCAGCAGCCAAGACCTGGGGCTCAATCAGCCCCAGCATTTT. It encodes CASSQDLGLNQPQHF.

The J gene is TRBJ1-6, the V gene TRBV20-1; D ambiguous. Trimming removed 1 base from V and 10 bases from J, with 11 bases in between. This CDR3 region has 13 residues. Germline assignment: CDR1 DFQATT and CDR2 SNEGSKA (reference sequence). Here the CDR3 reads CSARVHVRSPLHF. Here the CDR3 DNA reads TGCAGTGCTAGAGTCCATGTACGGTCACCCCTCCACTTT.

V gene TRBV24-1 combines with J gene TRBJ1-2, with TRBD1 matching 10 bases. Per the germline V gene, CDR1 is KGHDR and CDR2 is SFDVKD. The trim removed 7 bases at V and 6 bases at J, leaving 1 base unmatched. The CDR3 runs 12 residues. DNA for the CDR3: TGTGCCACCAGCGGACAGGGGGATGGCTACACCTTC. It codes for CATSGQGDGYTF.

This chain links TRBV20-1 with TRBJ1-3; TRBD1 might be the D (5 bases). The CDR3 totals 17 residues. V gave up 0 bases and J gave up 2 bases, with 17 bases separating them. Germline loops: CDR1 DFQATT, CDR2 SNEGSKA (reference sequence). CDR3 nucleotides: TGCAGTGCTAGAGACATTTGGGGCAGGGCCCCTGGAAACACCATATATTTT. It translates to CSARDIWGRAPGNTIYF.

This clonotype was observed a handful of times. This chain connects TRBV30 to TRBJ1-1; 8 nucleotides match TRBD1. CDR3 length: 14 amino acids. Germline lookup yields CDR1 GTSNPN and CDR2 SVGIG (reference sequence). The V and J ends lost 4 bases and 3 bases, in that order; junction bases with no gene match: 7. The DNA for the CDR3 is TGTGCCTGGACCCAGGGGGCGCCGGACACTGAAGCTTTCTTT. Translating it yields CAWTQGAPDTEAFF.

CDR3 nucleotides: TGTGCCACCAGTGATTTAGCGGCCAGCTCCTACAATGAGCAGTTCTTC. Translation gives CATSDLAASSYNEQFF. The chain has TRBV24-1 and TRBJ2-1, with TRBD2 as a possible D gene (5 bases). The length of the CDR3 is 16 residues. V lost 1 base and J lost 0, with 9 bases in between. Germline CDR1 KGHDR, CDR2 SFDVKD.